These 2 T cell receptor beta chains were all obtained from the same sample, sequenced in a study of T cell responses to AZD1222 COVID-19 vaccine. Sequencing was performed with immunoSEQ multiplex PCR; in TCRdb, only in-frame clones are kept and a portion is missing. Among approximately 160,000 clones listed, about 91% were seen once. The sequencing used peripheral blood, collected on day 0 of AZD1222 vaccination. Receptors originate from an adult in good health.

This clone was seen only a few times. The CDR3 DNA reads TGTGCCAGCAGCTTGGAAAGCGGGAGGGCTAGCTACGAGCAGTACTTC. The encoded protein is CASSLESGRASYEQYF. J is TRBJ2-7 and V is TRBV5-6, with TRBD2 matching 10 bases. This CDR3 comprises 16 residues. V shed 0 bases and J 3 bases; nucleotides not matched to a gene: 6. CDR1 is SGHDT, CDR2 YYEEEE, per germline.

The V and J genes are TRBV6-6 and TRBJ2-3; 8 bases are shared with TRBD1. The CDR3 runs 15 residues. Germline CDR1 and CDR2: MNHNY and SVGAGI (reference sequence). The J segment lost 4 bases and the V segment lost 5 bases, leaving 8 bases of the junction unmatched. DNA for the CDR3: TGTGCCAGCAGTCCTCCGCCGGACAGGGCAGATACGCAGTATTTT. It specifies CASSPPPDRADTQYF.